This TCR beta chain was found in a study of multiple sclerosis patients with progressive multifocal leukoencephalopathy. TCRdb's copy holds only in-frame clones and misses some; the assay was immunoSEQ multiplex PCR. The table shows roughly 29,000 clones, with 90% occurring only once. Trimming took off 5 bases at V and 4 bases at J, with 9 bases between the two ends. Germline V gives CDR1 GTSNPN, CDR2 SVGIG (reference sequence). This CDR3 region has 12 residues. Noted time point: around 13 months of natalizumab therapy. The source material was PBMCs, sampled from a patient treated with natalizumab. The clonotype comes from a human donor with multiple sclerosis. The chain is built from TRBV30 and TRBJ1-5; D gene uncertain. The CDR3 spells CAWGTPNQPQHF. DNA of the CDR3: TGTGCCTGGGGAACCCCTAATCAGCCCCAGCATTTT.